The rows below give T cell receptor beta chains drawn from one sample of a study of blood T cells in healthy people across ages. TCRdb reprocessed the 5' RACE reads via MiXCR and lists one record per CDR3 protein. The table shows about 1,400,000 distinct CDR3 sequences, with around two fifths occurring only once. The sample comprised blood. Receptors originate from a woman aged 18 to 35 in good health. Each CDR3 is given with its conserved first and last residue. The size entry is marked missing in some rows and otherwise reads once, few, many or a size class.

V gene: TRBV11-2
J gene: TRBJ2-7
clone size: few
CDR3 length: 17
CDR3 protein: CASSSLLSGAGSYEQYF

V gene: TRBV12-5
J gene: -
clone size: -
CDR3 length: 13
CDR3 protein: CASALTGSDEQYF

V gene: TRBV20-1
J gene: TRBJ2-1
clone size: -
CDR3 length: 12
CDR3 protein: CSAQSSYNEQFF

V gene: TRBV5-1
J gene: TRBJ2-5
clone size: few
CDR3 length: 15
CDR3 protein: CASSQTGSQQETQYF

V gene: TRBV12-3/TRBV12-4
J gene: TRBJ2-3
clone size: -
CDR3 length: 14
CDR3 protein: CASGRGGTLDTQYF

V gene: TRBV9
J gene: TRBJ2-3
clone size: few
CDR3 length: 16
CDR3 protein: CASSSFGGESTDTQYF

V gene: TRBV28
J gene: TRBJ2-5
clone size: few
CDR3 length: 15
CDR3 protein: CASSLARVVKETQYF

V gene: TRBV6-5
J gene: TRBJ1-2
clone size: -
CDR3 length: 15
CDR3 protein: CACRPPGQGTYGYTF

V gene: TRBV6-5
J gene: TRBJ1-2
clone size: -
CDR3 length: 15
CDR3 protein: CASSPLAKGHYGYTF

V gene: TRBV10-2
J gene: TRBJ2-3
clone size: few
CDR3 length: 15
CDR3 protein: CASSDRRGSTDTQYF

V gene: TRBV5-6
J gene: TRBJ2-7
clone size: few
CDR3 length: 16
CDR3 protein: CASSTPGTSGRNEQYF

V gene: TRBV12-3/TRBV12-4
J gene: TRBJ2-3
clone size: few
CDR3 length: 18
CDR3 protein: CASSSRGGAGFITDTQYF